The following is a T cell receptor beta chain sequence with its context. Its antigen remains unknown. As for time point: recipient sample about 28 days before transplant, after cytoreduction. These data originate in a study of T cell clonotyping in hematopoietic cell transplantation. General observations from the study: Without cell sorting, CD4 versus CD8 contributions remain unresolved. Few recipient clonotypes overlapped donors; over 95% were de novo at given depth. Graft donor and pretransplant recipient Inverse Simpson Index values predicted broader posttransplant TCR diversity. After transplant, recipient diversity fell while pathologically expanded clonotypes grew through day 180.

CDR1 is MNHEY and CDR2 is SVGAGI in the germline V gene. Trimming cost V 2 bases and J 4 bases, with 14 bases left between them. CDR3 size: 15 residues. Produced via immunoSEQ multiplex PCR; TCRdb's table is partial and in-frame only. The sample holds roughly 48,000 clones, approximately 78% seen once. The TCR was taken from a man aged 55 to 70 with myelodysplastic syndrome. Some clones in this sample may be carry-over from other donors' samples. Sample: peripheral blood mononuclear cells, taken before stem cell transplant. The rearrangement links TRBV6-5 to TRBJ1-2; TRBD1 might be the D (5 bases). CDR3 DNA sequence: TGTGCCAGCAGTTACCGGGAGGACGGGGGCTATGGCTACACCTTC. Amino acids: CASSYREDGGYGYTF.